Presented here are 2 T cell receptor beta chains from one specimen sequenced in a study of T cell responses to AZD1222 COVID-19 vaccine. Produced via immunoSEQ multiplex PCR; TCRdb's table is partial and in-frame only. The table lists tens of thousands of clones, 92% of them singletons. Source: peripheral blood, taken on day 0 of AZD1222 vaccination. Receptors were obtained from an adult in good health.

Here the CDR3 reads CANSPGHLSTDTQYF. CDR3 DNA sequence: TGTGCCAACTCACCGGGACACTTAAGCACAGATACGCAGTATTTT. This sequence joins TRBV5-5 and TRBJ2-3; TRBD1 is a possible D gene (6 bases). The V end lost 9 bases, the J end lost 0 bases, and 17 bases lay between the germline ends. The germline V gene has CDR1 SGHKS and CDR2 YYEKEE (reference sequence). This CDR3 contains 15 residues.

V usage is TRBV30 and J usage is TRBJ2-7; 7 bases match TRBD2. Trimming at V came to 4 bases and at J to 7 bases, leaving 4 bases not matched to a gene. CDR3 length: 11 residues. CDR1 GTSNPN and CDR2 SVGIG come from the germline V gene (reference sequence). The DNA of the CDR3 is TGTGCCTGGACTAGCGGCGCTGAGCAGTACTTC. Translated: CAWTSGAEQYF.